A single sample is the source of the 32 T cell receptor beta chains below, sequenced in a study of control samples from healthy donors and cancer patients. Some clones are missing from TCRdb's copy, which holds only in-frame ones; the method was immunoSEQ multiplex PCR. Here the sample spans about 89,000 clones, about 83% being singletons. The sequencing sample was made of blood. The receptors come from a woman aged 40 to 50 in good health.

V usage is TRBV5-6 and J usage is TRBJ2-7, with a tentative D call TRBD2 (7 bases). V was pared by 1 base and J by 6 bases, with 17 bases between. CDR1 SGHDT and CDR2 YYEEEE come from the germline V gene. This CDR3 region has 15 residues. Written as DNA, the CDR3 is TGTGCCAGCAGCTTGAGGGGGGGTACCCCCGCCGAGCAGTACTTC. Its protein product is CASSLRGGTPAEQYF. Combining the CDR3 with reference TRBV5-6 and TRBJ2-7 gives the whole variable domain DAGVTQSPTHLIKTRGQQVTLRCSPKSGHDTVSWYQQALGQGPQFIFQYYEEEERQRGNFPDRFSGHQFPNYSSELNVNALLLGDSALYLCASSLRGGTPAEQYFGPGTRLTVT.

The chain joins TRBV9 to TRBJ2-1, with D possibly TRBD1 on 6 matching bases. V lost 0 bases and J lost 4, with 11 bases in between. The CDR3 is 15 residues long. CDR1 is SGDLS, CDR2 YYNGEE, per germline. The CDR3 nucleotides are TGTGCCAGCAGCGTAGATCAGGACAGTTACAATGAGCAGTTCTTC. It encodes CASSVDQDSYNEQFF.

The chain combines TRBV9 with TRBJ2-1, with D perhaps matching TRBD1 or TRBD2 (6 bases each). The CDR3 consists of 12 residues. Germline V gives CDR1 SGDLS, CDR2 YYNGEE. V gave up 3 bases and J gave up 7 bases, with 8 bases separating them. The CDR3: CASSGGANEQFF. The CDR3 bases are TGTGCCAGCAGCGGGGGGGCTAATGAGCAGTTCTTC.

The chain employs TRBV6-5 and TRBJ1-4; TRBD1 matches 10 bases. Germline V gene lookup returns CDR1 MNHEY and CDR2 SVGAGI. This CDR3 spans 15 amino acids. The J segment lost 11 bases and the V segment lost 5 bases, leaving 11 bases of the junction unmatched. CDR3 residues: CASSPGTGEGGKLFF. The CDR3 nucleotides read TGTGCCAGCAGTCCCGGGACAGGGGAGGGGGGGAAACTGTTTTTT.

The sample holds a few counts of this clone. The chain recombines TRBV4-1 with TRBJ2-5; no clear D. The V gene's germline CDR1 is MGHRA and CDR2 YSYEKL. V was pared by 1 base and J by 2 bases, with 11 bases between. CDR3 size: 15 residues. CDR3 coding DNA: TGCGCCAGCAGCCAAGTAGGCAGCCCACAAGAGACCCAGTACTTC. Its protein product is CASSQVGSPQETQYF.

This clone was observed once. V is TRBV19 and J is TRBJ1-5; D is possibly TRBD1 (5 bases). This CDR3 comprises 12 residues. Per germline, CDR1 LNHDA and CDR2 SQIVND (reference sequence). The V end was cut by 7 bases, the J end by 7 bases, with 11 bases between. As DNA, the CDR3 is TGTGCCAGTACCCTTCGGGGGCAGCCCCAGCATTTT. Amino acids: CASTLRGQPQHF.

This chain joins TRBV7-2 and TRBJ1-3; 8 positions agree with TRBD1. J lost 2 bases, V lost 0 bases, and 9 bases had no gene match. CDR1 and CDR2 from the germline V gene are SGHTA and FQGNSA. This CDR3 comprises 18 residues. This CDR3 is CASSLAPLSDRAGNTIYF. CDR3 DNA: TGTGCCAGCAGCTTAGCTCCCCTATCGGACAGGGCTGGAAACACCATATATTTT.

The chain carries TRBV6-5 and TRBJ1-2; tentative D call: TRBD1 (5 bases). The length of the CDR3 is 16 residues. Trimming removed 2 bases at V and 5 bases at J, with 18 bases between. The germline V gene encodes CDR1 MNHEY and CDR2 SVGAGI. The CDR3 DNA reads as TGTGCCAGCAGTTACATACGGACCGGGGGTTCATATGGCTACACCTTC. Protein product: CASSYIRTGGSYGYTF.

The V gene is TRBV12-3 or TRBV12-4, the J gene TRBJ1-2, with D possibly matching TRBD1 (6 bases). CDR3 length: 13 amino acids. The V end lost 5 bases, the J end lost 10 bases, and 17 bases lay between the germline ends. CDR3 DNA: TGTGCCAGCAGTCGAGGGGGTACCTTGCCCTACACCTTC. It is translated as CASSRGGTLPYTF.

The V gene is TRBV11-1, the J gene TRBJ2-1; D tentatively fits TRBD1 or TRBD2 (6 bases each). This CDR3 is built from 13 residues. Trimming cost V 6 bases and J 14 bases, with 20 bases left between them. Germline V gene sequence: CDR1 SGHAT, CDR2 FQDESV (reference sequence). CDR3 sequence reads: CASSSEGGSVEFF. CDR3 DNA: TGTGCCAGCAGTTCCGAGGGGGGTAGCGTGGAGTTCTTC.

The V and J genes are TRBV6-4 and TRBJ2-7; 12 nucleotides match TRBD2. J lost 3 bases, V lost 4 bases, and 4 bases had no gene match. The germline V gene encodes CDR1 MRHNA and CDR2 SNTAGT. The CDR3 covers 15 residues. CDR3 sequence (DNA): TGTGCCAGCAGTGTGGGACTAGCGGGTGTCTACGAGCAGTACTTC. Translating gives CASSVGLAGVYEQYF.

The rearrangement joins TRBV19 to TRBJ1-4, with D possibly matching TRBD1 (6 bases). Germline V gene sequence: CDR1 LNHDA, CDR2 SQIVND (reference sequence). This CDR3 has 12 residues. Trimming stripped 5 bases from V and 7 bases from J, with 8 bases between. The CDR3 sequence: CASSRTVEKLFF. The CDR3 DNA reads TGTGCCAGTAGTCGGACAGTTGAAAAACTGTTTTTT.

This chain joins TRBV29-1 and TRBJ2-2, with TRBD1 as a possible D gene (6 bases). V lost 3 bases and J 2 bases, leaving 13 bases between the germline ends. From germline, CDR1 is SQVTM and CDR2 ANQGSEA. This CDR3 has 15 residues. The CDR3 sequence: CSVERAGDNTGELFF. The CDR3 DNA follows: TGCAGCGTTGAGAGGGCAGGGGATAACACCGGGGAGCTGTTTTTT.

CDR3 sequence: CASSLGTGEVSGYTF. Here the CDR3 DNA reads TGTGCCAGCAGCCTAGGGACAGGGGAAGTGTCTGGCTACACCTTC. This chain uses TRBV5-4 with TRBJ1-2, with 10 positions matching TRBD1. J was trimmed by 7 bases and V by 4 bases; bases with no gene match: 10. Per the germline V gene, CDR1 is SGHNT and CDR2 is YYREEE (reference sequence). The CDR3 sequence is 15 residues long.

This clone was observed a handful of times. The chain has TRBV5-8 and TRBJ1-2; D is unclear. V was trimmed by 3 bases and J by 4 bases, leaving 7 bases between them. In germline, CDR1 is SGHTS, CDR2 YDEGEE. The CDR3 is made up of 12 amino acids. The CDR3 is CASSSEGYGYTF. In DNA, the CDR3 is TGTGCCAGCAGCTCCGAGGGCTATGGCTACACCTTC.

The rearrangement joins TRBV10-3 to TRBJ2-7; no clear D. V lost 0 bases and J 6 bases, leaving 15 bases between the germline ends. Germline-derived CDR1 and CDR2 are ENHRY and SYGVKD. This CDR3 has 15 residues. CDR3 sequence (DNA): TGTGCCATCAGTGAGTCTATTACGCGCCTCGGCGAGCAGTACTTC. Translation gives CAISESITRLGEQYF.

The chain uses TRBV6-2 or TRBV6-3 and TRBJ1-5; no firm D call. CDR1 is MNHEY and CDR2 is SVGEGT in the germline V gene. The CDR3 loop spans 12 amino acids. V was pared by 1 base and J by 7 bases, with 5 bases between. CDR3 in DNA: TGTGCCAGCAGTTACTTTAACCAGCCCCAGCATTTT. It translates to CASSYFNQPQHF.

This clone occurred a few times. V is TRBV5-1 and J is TRBJ1-6; 9 bases map to TRBD1. V lost 4 bases and J lost 5; bases outside the gene matches: 7. The germline V gene has CDR1 SGHRS and CDR2 YFSETQ. The CDR3 has 16 residues. CDR3 DNA: TGCGCCAGCAGCCTACAGGGGGCATTTAATAATTCACCCCTCCACTTT. Translation gives CASSLQGAFNNSPLHF.

This sequence joins TRBV3-1 (or the pseudogene TRBV3-2) and TRBJ1-2, with 9 bases lining up with TRBD1. V lost 10 bases to trimming and J lost 13 bases; unmatched junction nucleotides: 13. The CDR3 covers 12 residues. In germline, CDR1 is LGHDT, CDR2 YNNKEL (reference sequence). Written as DNA, the CDR3 is TGTGCCACCTTTCTCCGGGACAGGGAGTTCACCTTC. Its protein product is CATFLRDREFTF.

J is TRBJ1-6 and V is TRBV6-5; no clear D gene. Germline values: CDR1 MNHEY, CDR2 SVGAGI. V dropped 5 bases and J dropped 7 bases, with 15 bases sitting between them. The CDR3 loop spans 15 amino acids. The CDR3 sequence is CASSLLSRRNSPLHF. CDR3 DNA: TGTGCCAGCAGTCTATTATCCAGGCGCAATTCACCCCTCCACTTT.

The genes are TRBV3-1 (or the pseudogene TRBV3-2) and TRBJ1-5; TRBD1 might be the D (5 bases). This CDR3 region has 14 residues. Germline assignment: CDR1 LGHDT and CDR2 YNNKEL (reference sequence). V was pared by 0 bases and J by 7 bases, with 10 bases between. In DNA, the CDR3 is TGTGCCAGCAGCCAAGAAAGGGGCAGGCAGCCCCAGCATTTT. It specifies CASSQERGRQPQHF.

The genes are TRBV7-3 and TRBJ2-3; 9 nucleotides align to TRBD2. The CDR3 consists of 16 residues. V shed 0 bases, J shed 6 bases, and the junction held 7 bases outside the gene matches. Germline V gene sequence: CDR1 SGHTA, CDR2 FQGTGA. CDR3 protein: CASSLTPSGGMDTQYF. The CDR3 nucleotides are TGTGCCAGCAGCTTAACGCCCAGCGGGGGGATGGATACGCAGTATTTT.

This clone appeared a few times. V gene TRBV15 combines with J gene TRBJ1-5, with D perhaps TRBD1 (5 bases). The ends were cut back, 1 base at V and 6 bases at J, with 13 bases in the middle. The germline V gene encodes CDR1 LNHNV and CDR2 YYDKDF (reference sequence). The CDR3 runs 15 residues. CDR3 residues: CATSRAAGQGQPQHF. The CDR3 bases are TGTGCCACCAGCAGAGCCGCAGGGCAAGGTCAGCCCCAGCATTTT.

V and J are TRBV3-1 (or the pseudogene TRBV3-2) and TRBJ1-2, with D possibly TRBD1 on 5 matching bases. CDR3 length: 15 residues. Trimming pared 4 bases from V and 1 base from J, leaving 13 bases between. The germline V gene encodes CDR1 LGHDT and CDR2 YNNKEL (reference sequence). Here the CDR3 reads CASSLLGAHNYGYTF. The CDR3 DNA reads TGTGCCAGCAGCCTGCTTGGGGCGCATAACTATGGCTACACCTTC.

The chain joins TRBV30 to TRBJ1-6; D possibly corresponds to TRBD1 (6 bases). The CDR3 runs 15 residues. V lost 4 bases and J 7 bases, leaving 17 bases between the germline ends. The germline gives CDR1 GTSNPN, CDR2 SVGIG (reference sequence). The CDR3 region is CAWTKKDSGNSPLHF. In DNA form, the CDR3 reads TGTGCCTGGACGAAAAAGGACAGTGGCAATTCACCCCTCCACTTT.

The rearrangement joins TRBV21-1 to TRBJ1-2; the D call of TRBD1 is as the table states it, not checked on the DNA. TRBV21-1 counts as a pseudogene. This CDR3 region has 16 residues. The CDR3 nucleotides are TGTGCCAGCAGCACTTTTCATACAGGGGTAGGCTATGGCTACACCTTC. This encodes CASSTFHTGVGYGYTF.

This chain joins TRBV11-3 and TRBJ2-7, with D maybe TRBD2 (6 bases). Germline CDR1 reads SGHNT; CDR2 reads YENEEA. The CDR3 extends over 18 amino acids. V lost 3 bases, J lost 2 bases, and 23 bases lay in between. For the CDR3, the DNA is TGTGCCAGCAGCTTCGAGGGGACTTCCTCCCTCTTAACCTACGAGCAGTACTTC. Translated: CASSFEGTSSLLTYEQYF.

This clone appeared a single time. The V call is TRBV5-6, the J call TRBJ2-7; no definite D call. V was clipped by 4 bases and J by 3 bases, with 8 bases between them. The V gene's germline CDR1 is SGHDT and CDR2 YYEEEE. CDR3 length: 12 amino acids. The CDR3 coding sequence is TGTGCCAGCAGCCGCGGAAACTACGAGCAGTACTTC. It encodes CASSRGNYEQYF.

The chain couples TRBV14 to TRBJ1-4, with unresolved D. Germline V gene sequence: CDR1 SGHDN, CDR2 FVKESK. This CDR3 region has 13 residues. Deletions cut 1 base from V and 5 bases from J, with 5 bases between. DNA for the CDR3: TGTGCCAGCAGCCAAGTCTGGAATGAAAAACTGTTTTTT. Translating it yields CASSQVWNEKLFF.

The chain is built from TRBV18 and TRBJ2-2; a possible D gene is TRBD2 (6 bases). Germline assignment: CDR1 KGHSH and CDR2 LQKENI. The CDR3 is made up of 15 amino acids. The V end lost 2 bases, the J end lost 3 bases, and 10 bases lay between the germline ends. CDR3: CASSPVAGYTGELFF. For the CDR3, the DNA is TGTGCCAGCTCACCAGTTGCGGGGTACACCGGGGAGCTGTTTTTT.

The gene calls are TRBV11-3 and TRBJ2-1; no clear D gene. The CDR3 has 13 residues. Germline V CDR1 and CDR2: SGHNT, YENEEA. Trimming stripped 4 bases from V and 7 bases from J, with 11 bases between. This CDR3 is CASSSLNSNEQFF. The CDR3 region has the DNA TGTGCCAGCAGCTCCCTTAATTCGAATGAGCAGTTCTTC.

This clone was seen only once. The chain couples TRBV14 to TRBJ2-3; D is unclear. V was clipped by 3 bases and J by 9 bases, with 10 bases between them. Germline assignment: CDR1 SGHDN and CDR2 FVKESK. This CDR3 contains 12 residues. The CDR3 sequence: CASSQHTNTQYF. CDR3 coding DNA: TGTGCCAGCAGCCAGCATACAAACACGCAGTATTTT.